This TCR beta chain stems from a study of T-cell memory formation after mild COVID-19. Turning to the study itself: TCR clusters showed largely donor specificity.

The V gene end was trimmed by 6 bases and the J gene end by 3 bases; junction bases not matched to a gene: 10. Germline V lookup: CDR1 SQVTM, CDR2 ANQGSEA. The CDR3 spans 14 residues. From the 5' RACE reads, TCRdb called clonotypes with MiXCR, one entry per CDR3 protein. The sample consists of 250,000 or so distinct CDR3 sequences, 8% to 10% of them appearing once. This TCR was sampled from a man aged 18 to 35 who had mild COVID-19 (a few samples of this study predate the infection). Cell type and time point are not known. The chain joins TRBV29-1 to TRBJ2-7; 8 bases fit TRBD1. Sequenced sample: PBMCs or a T cell subset sorted from them (not recorded which). CDR3 DNA: TGCAGCGTGGCCCCCCCCGGACAGGGCTACGAGCAGTACTTC. Amino acid sequence: CSVAPPGQGYEQYF.